A single sample is the source of the 21 T cell receptor beta chains below, sequenced in a study of technical replicates of blood from a few donors. Repertoires were generated with immunoSEQ multiplex PCR, while TCRdb's copy carries only in-frame clones and drops some. The sample holds about 82,000 clones, 94% seen once. Input material: T cells isolated from PBMCs. The receptor set was obtained from a human donor in good health.

This clone was detected once. The chain carries TRBV6-4 and TRBJ2-1; 11 nucleotides agree with TRBD2. With 4 bases clipped from V and 1 base from J, the junction kept 3 bases outside the gene matches. From germline, CDR1 is MRHNA and CDR2 SNTAGT. CDR3 length: 16 amino acids. CDR3: CASSGLAGRSYNEQFF. The CDR3 DNA is TGTGCCAGCAGTGGACTAGCGGGAAGGTCCTACAATGAGCAGTTCTTC.

The V and J genes are TRBV19 and TRBJ1-1; 8 positions agree with TRBD1. Looked up from germline, CDR1 is LNHDA and CDR2 is SQIVND (reference sequence). The CDR3 spans 14 residues. The V segment lost 6 bases and the J segment 5 bases; nucleotides outside the gene matches: 8. This CDR3 is CASRVDRDPTEAFF. Here the CDR3 DNA reads TGTGCCAGTAGGGTGGACAGGGATCCTACTGAAGCTTTCTTT.

This chain joins TRBV19 and TRBJ1-2; no clear D gene. There are 14 residues in the CDR3. V lost 1 base, J lost 0 bases, and 6 bases lay in between. Germline CDR1 is LNHDA and CDR2 is SQIVND (reference sequence). The CDR3 spells CASSIGTSNYGYTF. CDR3 nucleotides: TGTGCCAGTAGTATAGGAACATCTAACTATGGCTACACCTTC.

J is TRBJ2-2 and V is TRBV6-1; 7 bases are a match to TRBD1. This CDR3 is 15 amino acids long. V gave up 10 bases and J gave up 3 bases; unmatched junction bases: 11. Germline CDR1 MNHNS, CDR2 SASEGT. CDR3 residues: CAILKGDSYTGELFF. In DNA, the CDR3 is TGTGCCATCTTAAAAGGGGACAGTTACACCGGGGAGCTGTTTTTT.

This rearrangement joins TRBV5-6 to TRBJ2-7, with a weak D call TRBD2 (5 bases). This CDR3 has 13 amino acids. V was shortened by 4 bases and J by 9 bases, with 17 bases between the two germline ends. From germline, CDR1 is SGHDT and CDR2 YYEEEE. The CDR3 spells CASSGWAIEGQYF. CDR3 nucleotides: TGTGCCAGCAGCGGGTGGGCGATAGAGGGGCAGTACTTC.

The chain links TRBV29-1 to TRBJ2-1; 10 bases map to TRBD2. Germline V gene sequence: CDR1 SQVTM, CDR2 ANQGSEA. With V trimmed by 4 bases and J by 5 bases, 2 bases remained unmatched. The CDR3 loop spans 13 amino acids. CDR3 in amino acids: CSVASGGDNEQFF. DNA of the CDR3: TGCAGCGTTGCCAGCGGGGGGGACAATGAGCAGTTCTTC.

V gene TRBV7-6 combines with J gene TRBJ2-7, with D possibly matching TRBD2 (6 bases). Trimming removed 2 bases at V and 1 base at J, with 18 bases between. This CDR3 is built from 17 residues. In germline, CDR1 is SGHVS, CDR2 FNYEAQ. This CDR3 is CASSLYGGTSISYEQYF. The CDR3 nucleotides read TGTGCCAGCAGCTTATACGGCGGGACCTCAATTTCCTACGAGCAGTACTTC.

The chain employs TRBV27 and TRBJ2-7; 7 bases map to TRBD2. The germline gives CDR1 MNHEY, CDR2 SMNVEV (reference sequence). This CDR3 spans 14 amino acids. V lost 3 bases and J lost 2; bases outside the gene matches: 4. CDR3 in amino acids: CASSFAGVPYEQYF. The CDR3 DNA reads as TGTGCCAGCAGTTTTGCGGGAGTTCCCTACGAGCAGTACTTC.

The chain is built from TRBV4-1 and TRBJ2-7; 7 bases match TRBD1. The CDR3 spans 14 residues. V shed 2 bases and J 5 bases; nucleotides not matched to a gene: 6. Germline V gene sequence: CDR1 MGHRA, CDR2 YSYEKL. The CDR3 is CASSQISTGDEQYF. CDR3 nucleotide sequence: TGCGCCAGCAGCCAAATTTCAACAGGGGACGAGCAGTACTTC.

This chain uses TRBV10-3 with TRBJ1-2; D gene uncertain. This CDR3 is built from 13 residues. V was shortened by 4 bases and J by 8 bases, with 14 bases between the two germline ends. The germline CDR1 and CDR2 sequences are ENHRY and SYGVKD. This CDR3 reads CAISGLTLEGYTF. In nucleotides, the CDR3 is TGTGCCATCAGTGGACTGACTTTGGAAGGCTACACCTTC.

This rearrangement joins TRBV5-1 to TRBJ2-7; 8 nucleotides match TRBD2. J was trimmed by 0 bases and V by 0 bases; bases with no gene match: 5. This CDR3 is built from 16 residues. Germline CDR1 and CDR2: SGHRS and YFSETQ. CDR3 residues: CASSLGASGPSYEQYF. DNA of the CDR3: TGCGCCAGCAGCTTGGGTGCTAGCGGGCCCTCCTACGAGCAGTACTTC.

CDR3 loop: CASRGREGTEAFF. CDR3 bases: TGTGCCAGCAGAGGGAGAGAAGGCACTGAAGCTTTCTTT. The rearrangement links TRBV6-5 to TRBJ1-1; D is undetermined. Trimming cost V 6 bases and J 4 bases, with 12 bases left between them. The CDR3 spans 13 residues. The germline V gene has CDR1 MNHEY and CDR2 SVGAGI.

V and J are TRBV2 and TRBJ2-3; D unresolved. The CDR3 totals 13 residues. Germline loops: CDR1 SNHLY, CDR2 FYNNEI. V was cut by 4 bases and J by 2 bases, with 7 bases left in between. In DNA form, the CDR3 reads TGTGCCAGCAGTGCGGTCATCACAGATACGCAGTATTTT. It specifies CASSAVITDTQYF.

This chain uses TRBV6-1 with TRBJ1-2; 8 bases fit TRBD1. Germline V CDR1 and CDR2: MNHNS, SASEGT. V lost 2 bases and J lost 2; bases outside the gene matches: 4. The CDR3 consists of 15 residues. The CDR3 here is CASSELGTGNYGYTF. As DNA, the CDR3 is TGTGCCAGCAGTGAACTTGGGACAGGCAACTATGGCTACACCTTC.

This chain uses TRBV30 with TRBJ2-5; 9 bases fit TRBD2. Germline V gives CDR1 GTSNPN, CDR2 SVGIG (reference sequence). There are 14 residues in the CDR3. V shed 4 bases and J 4 bases; nucleotides not matched to a gene: 7. The DNA for the CDR3 is TGTGCCTGGAAGCCGGGACTAGCTGGAGAGACCCAGTACTTC. Residues: CAWKPGLAGETQYF.

V usage is TRBV7-2 and J usage is TRBJ2-5; TRBD1 might be the D (6 bases). This CDR3 is 13 amino acids long. The V end was cut by 4 bases, the J end by 5 bases, with 11 bases between. Germline CDR1 reads SGHTA; CDR2 reads FQGNSA. The CDR3 DNA reads TGTGCCAGCAGCTGGACAGAGGGGGAGACCCAGTACTTC. Translating gives CASSWTEGETQYF. The complete variable domain, with remaining parts taken from reference TRBV7-2 and TRBJ2-5, reads GAGVSQSPSNKVTEKGKDVELRCDPISGHTALYWYRQSLGQGLEFLIYFQGNSAPDKSGLPSDRFSAERTGGSVSTLTIQRTQQEDSAVYLCASSWTEGETQYFGPGTRLLVL.

This clone was observed once. The chain recombines TRBV2 with TRBJ2-1, with D unresolved. Germline lookup yields CDR1 SNHLY and CDR2 FYNNEI. This CDR3 region has 20 residues. Trimming removed 7 bases from V and 0 bases from J, with 28 bases in between. The CDR3 sequence is CASTSPRDSVLISSYNEQFF. The CDR3, as DNA: TGTGCCAGCACTTCCCCCCGAGACTCAGTGTTAATTAGCTCCTACAATGAGCAGTTCTTC.

The chain recombines TRBV30 with TRBJ2-7; TRBD1 is a possible D gene (5 bases). V was cut by 5 bases and J by 4 bases, with 9 bases left in between. This CDR3 has 11 amino acids. Looked up from germline, CDR1 is GTSNPN and CDR2 is SVGIG (reference sequence). Here the CDR3 reads CAWESGYEQYF. CDR3 DNA: TGTGCCTGGGAATCAGGGTACGAGCAGTACTTC.

This chain connects TRBV9 to TRBJ1-5; TRBD1 agrees at 7 bases. This CDR3 is 14 amino acids long. Germline CDR1 SGDLS, CDR2 YYNGEE. V shed 3 bases, J shed 1 base, and the junction held 1 base outside the gene matches. Written as DNA, the CDR3 is TGTGCCAGCAGCGCGACAGGGAGCAATCAGCCCCAGCATTTT. Residues: CASSATGSNQPQHF.

The chain recombines TRBV28 with TRBJ2-7; the match to TRBD1 covers 9 bases. Germline CDR1 MDHEN, CDR2 SYDVKM. The CDR3 length is 14 residues. After removal of 6 bases from V and 2 bases from J, the junction contained 5 bases not matched to a gene. The CDR3 here is CASRDRGKTYEQYF. The CDR3 DNA sequence: TGTGCCAGCAGGGACAGGGGAAAAACCTACGAGCAGTACTTC.

The V call is TRBV27, the J call TRBJ2-7; 11 bases map to TRBD1. Germline CDR1 MNHEY, CDR2 SMNVEV (reference sequence). With V trimmed by 8 bases and J by 0 bases, 0 bases remained unmatched. This CDR3 is 13 amino acids long. The CDR3 DNA sequence: TGTGCCAGCGGACAGGGGGCCTCCTACGAGCAGTACTTC. It is translated as CASGQGASYEQYF.